What follows are 23 T cell receptor beta chains derived from one specimen sequenced in a study of blood T cell repertoires in COVID-19. Assay used: immunoSEQ multiplex PCR; TCRdb lists only in-frame clones, some missing. The repertoire holds about 250,000 clones, with 83% as singletons. Sequences were obtained from PBMCs or T cells enriched from blood (not recorded which). The receptors here all came from a woman aged 40 to 55 who had been exposed to COVID-19.

The V gene is TRBV5-1, the J gene TRBJ2-2; D possibly corresponds to TRBD2 (5 bases). CDR1 and CDR2 (germline): SGHRS, YFSETQ. There are 18 residues in the CDR3. Trimming stripped 4 bases from V and 2 bases from J, with 21 bases between. The CDR3 sequence: CASSPGMPARRNTGELFF. The CDR3 nucleotides read TGCGCCAGCAGCCCCGGGATGCCGGCCCGGAGAAACACCGGGGAGCTGTTTTTT.

The gene calls are TRBV2 and TRBJ1-6; maybe TRBD1 (5 bases). Germline V gives CDR1 SNHLY, CDR2 FYNNEI. The CDR3 runs 19 residues. Trimming pared 4 bases from V and 1 base from J, leaving 20 bases between. The CDR3 sequence is CASSGPIFGGKSYNSPLHF. The CDR3 DNA reads TGTGCCAGCAGTGGCCCCATTTTCGGGGGGAAATCCTATAATTCACCCCTCCACTTT.

The V and J genes are TRBV7-9 and TRBJ2-1; 9 positions match TRBD2. Unmatched junction bases numbered 4, after V lost 1 base and J lost 3 bases. Per the germline V gene, CDR1 is SEHNR and CDR2 is FQNEAQ (reference sequence). This CDR3 has 16 amino acids. The CDR3 spells CASSLVGLAYYNEQFF. The DNA for the CDR3 is TGTGCCAGCAGCTTAGTGGGACTAGCTTACTACAATGAGCAGTTCTTC.

The chain uses TRBV12-3 or TRBV12-4 and TRBJ2-5; D not resolved. The CDR3 is 12 residues long. V was clipped by 6 bases and J by 0 bases, with 5 bases between them. The CDR3 loop reads CASSPYQETQYF. In DNA form, the CDR3 reads TGTGCCAGCAGCCCGTACCAAGAGACCCAGTACTTC.

The chain uses TRBV2 and TRBJ1-2, with 9 bases aligning to TRBD1. CDR3 size: 14 residues. V trimming: 7 bases; J trimming: 2 bases; junction bases outside the gene matches: 5. Germline V gives CDR1 SNHLY, CDR2 FYNNEI. The CDR3 spells CASKNDRGNYGYTF. The CDR3 DNA reads TGTGCCAGCAAAAATGACAGGGGGAACTATGGCTACACCTTC. Variable domain in full (rest from reference TRBV2 and TRBJ1-2): EPEVTQTPSHQVTQMGQEVILRCVPISNHLYFYWYRQILGQKVEFLVSFYNNEISEKSEIFDDQFSVERPDGSNFTLKIRSTKLEDSAMYFCASKNDRGNYGYTFGSGTRLTVV.

This clone came up a few times. The chain recombines TRBV7-2 with TRBJ1-1; 10 nucleotides agree with TRBD1. The CDR3 is 16 residues long. Per the germline V gene, CDR1 is SGHTA and CDR2 is FQGNSA. V lost 1 base, J lost 4 bases, and 6 bases stayed unmatched. The CDR3 loop reads CASSLGQGAQGTEAFF. The CDR3 DNA sequence: TGTGCCAGCAGCTTAGGACAGGGGGCGCAGGGCACTGAAGCTTTCTTT.

V and J are TRBV28 and TRBJ2-5, with D possibly TRBD2 on 7 matching bases. This CDR3 comprises 14 residues. Germline V CDR1 and CDR2: MDHEN, SYDVKM. V gave up 9 bases and J gave up 5 bases, with 19 bases separating them. The CDR3 nucleotides are TGTGCCAGTCTACCTGGGGGGGCCGCGGAGACCCAGTACTTC. The encoded protein is CASLPGGAAETQYF.

This rearrangement joins TRBV19 to TRBJ2-7, with 10 bases matching TRBD1. V gave up 8 bases and J gave up 3 bases; unmatched junction bases: 7. The CDR3 runs to 14 residues. Germline loops: CDR1 LNHDA, CDR2 SQIVND (reference sequence). The CDR3 protein is CASRRGQGNYEQYF. The CDR3 DNA is TGTGCCAGTCGTCGGGGACAGGGGAACTACGAGCAGTACTTC.

V is TRBV7-2 and J is TRBJ1-2, with 9 positions matching TRBD1. V lost 1 base and J lost 7; bases outside the gene matches: 7. Germline-derived CDR1 and CDR2 are SGHTA and FQGNSA. The CDR3 totals 15 residues. The DNA of the CDR3 is TGTGCCAGCAGCTTAGACGGGACAGGGACACGTGGCTACACCTTC. Amino acid sequence: CASSLDGTGTRGYTF.

CDR3 sequence (DNA): TGTGCCAGCAGCCTACAGGGGGCGATTGAACCCCTCCACTTT. As protein: CASSLQGAIEPLHF. The genes are TRBV11-2 and TRBJ1-6; 9 bases fit TRBD1. This CDR3 contains 14 residues. Germline V gene sequence: CDR1 SGHAT, CDR2 FQNNGV. Trimming took 5 bases from V and 12 from J; bases not matched to a gene: 8.

This CDR3 reads CASSQDPAGGPEQFF. The DNA for the CDR3 is TGTGCCAGCAGCCAAGATCCTGCGGGGGGGCCTGAGCAGTTCTTC. The chain combines TRBV3-1 (or the pseudogene TRBV3-2) with TRBJ2-1, with 9 bases aligning to TRBD2. The V gene's germline CDR1 is LGHDT and CDR2 YNNKEL (reference sequence). V was pared by 0 bases and J by 9 bases, with 6 bases of the junction left unmatched. The CDR3 length is 15 residues.

J is TRBJ1-6 and V is TRBV5-4, with a weak D call TRBD1 (6 bases). Trimming left V 2 bases short and J 7 bases short, with 10 bases between. CDR1 is SGHNT and CDR2 is YYREEE in the germline V gene (reference sequence). This CDR3 is 14 amino acids long. The CDR3 DNA follows: TGTGCCAGCAGCTTATACAGGGACAATTCACCCCTCCACTTT. Translated: CASSLYRDNSPLHF.

The genes are TRBV21-1 and TRBJ1-2. TRBV21-1 is a pseudogene locus. This CDR3 is 14 amino acids long. For the CDR3, the DNA is TGTGCCAGCAGCAAAGTCGGGGGAAAGTATGGCTACACCTTC. This translates into CASSKVGGKYGYTF.

CDR3 residues: CATSLAGGSNQPQHF. DNA for the CDR3: TGTGCCACCTCCCTGGCAGGGGGAAGCAATCAGCCCCAGCATTTT. This sequence joins TRBV19 and TRBJ1-5; 7 bases match TRBD1. This CDR3 is built from 15 residues. J lost 1 base, V lost 10 bases, and 10 bases had no gene match. CDR1 and CDR2 from the germline V gene are LNHDA and SQIVND (reference sequence).

The rearrangement uses TRBV11-2 and TRBJ2-5; possibly TRBD1 for D (5 bases). Germline CDR1 and CDR2: SGHAT and FQNNGV. The CDR3 runs to 13 residues. V was cut by 3 bases and J by 3 bases, with 8 bases left in between. CDR3 DNA sequence: TGTGCCAGCAGCTTCCCCAGGGAAGAGACCCAGTACTTC. Translation: CASSFPREETQYF.

J is TRBJ1-2 and V is TRBV27, with TRBD1 matching over 7 bases. V gave up 5 bases and J gave up 1 base; unmatched junction bases: 1. This CDR3 contains 13 residues. CDR1 is MNHEY and CDR2 is SMNVEV in the germline V gene (reference sequence). The CDR3 DNA reads as TGTGCCAGCAGTAGACAGGGTAACTATGGCTACACCTTC. Amino acids: CASSRQGNYGYTF.

The V and J genes are TRBV3-1 (or the pseudogene TRBV3-2) and TRBJ1-5, with TRBD1 matching over 8 bases. Germline CDR1 LGHDT, CDR2 YNNKEL (reference sequence). After removal of 4 bases from V and 6 bases from J, the junction contained 8 bases not matched to a gene. The length of the CDR3 is 15 residues. CDR3 in amino acids: CASSPGTGGGQPQHF. The CDR3 region has the DNA TGTGCCAGCAGCCCCGGGACAGGAGGCGGTCAGCCCCAGCATTTT.

The chain employs TRBV7-3 and TRBJ2-2; 8 positions match TRBD1. With 5 bases clipped from V and 2 bases from J, the junction kept 4 bases outside the gene matches. Germline V gene lookup returns CDR1 SGHTA and CDR2 FQGTGA. The CDR3 is 15 residues long. Here the CDR3 reads CASSRDRLNTGELFF. The CDR3, as DNA: TGTGCCAGCAGCCGGGACAGGCTTAACACCGGGGAGCTGTTTTTT.

CDR3 sequence (DNA): TGTGCCAGTATGTCCCGCGGGGGAGGGAATGGCTACACCTTC. It encodes CASMSRGGGNGYTF. The chain links TRBV19 to TRBJ1-2; weak D call: TRBD1 (5 bases). V gave up 7 bases and J gave up 6 bases, with 18 bases separating them. CDR1 and CDR2 from the germline V gene are LNHDA and SQIVND (reference sequence). The CDR3 loop spans 14 amino acids.

With regard to this clone: The same CDR3 is also encoded by other DNA sequences in this sample. The gene calls are TRBV12-3 or TRBV12-4 and TRBJ1-1; D ambiguous. This CDR3 comprises 12 residues. Trimming cost V 5 bases and J 5 bases, with 9 bases left between them. This chain's CDR3 is CASSPGGTEAFF. DNA of the CDR3: TGTGCCAGCAGTCCCGGAGGGACTGAAGCTTTCTTT.

The rearrangement joins TRBV7-2 to TRBJ2-1; 8 bases map to TRBD1. The CDR3 covers 16 residues. V trimming: 5 bases; J trimming: 1 base; junction bases outside the gene matches: 7. The germline CDR1 and CDR2 sequences are SGHTA and FQGNSA. CDR3 sequence reads: CASSKETGGSYNEQFF. The CDR3 DNA reads as TGTGCCAGCAGCAAAGAAACAGGGGGTTCCTACAATGAGCAGTTCTTC.

The rearrangement links TRBV19 to TRBJ1-5; TRBD1 is a possible D gene (6 bases). The CDR3 loop spans 16 amino acids. V was cut by 4 bases and J by 3 bases, with 16 bases left in between. Germline CDR1 is LNHDA and CDR2 is SQIVND (reference sequence). The CDR3 protein is CASSTTGQTFNQPQHF. Here the CDR3 DNA reads TGTGCCAGTAGTACGACAGGCCAAACCTTCAATCAGCCCCAGCATTTT.

This sequence joins TRBV6-4 and TRBJ2-5; 10 bases fit TRBD2. V trimming: 2 bases; J trimming: 5 bases; junction bases outside the gene matches: 11. Germline V gives CDR1 MRHNA, CDR2 SNTAGT. The CDR3 totals 17 residues. This chain's CDR3 is CASSDPRGAGGLETQYF. The CDR3 DNA sequence: TGTGCCAGCAGTGACCCCCGAGGAGCGGGGGGGCTGGAGACCCAGTACTTC.